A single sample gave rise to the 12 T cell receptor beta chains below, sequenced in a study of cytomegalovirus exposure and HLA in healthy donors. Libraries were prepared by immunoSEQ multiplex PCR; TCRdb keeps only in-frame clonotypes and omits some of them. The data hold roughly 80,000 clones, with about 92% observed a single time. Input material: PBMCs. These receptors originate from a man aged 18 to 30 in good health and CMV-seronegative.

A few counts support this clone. CDR3 DNA: TGTGCCAGCAGGGACGTGGGGCCTACTTACGAGCAGTACTTC. Its protein product is CASRDVGPTYEQYF. V is TRBV6-1 and J is TRBJ2-7, with D tentatively TRBD1 (5 bases). This CDR3 has 14 residues. The V gene lost 6 bases and the J gene lost 4 bases, with 16 bases spanning the gap. CDR1 is MNHNS and CDR2 is SASEGT in the germline V gene.

CDR3 loop: CARATSGRGADTQYF. In DNA, the CDR3 is TGTGCCCGAGCTACTAGCGGGAGAGGGGCAGATACGCAGTATTTT. The chain couples TRBV30 to TRBJ2-3, with TRBD2 matching 11 bases. The CDR3 covers 15 residues. Losses at the gene ends were 8 bases for V and 4 bases for J; bases not matched to a gene: 11. Germline values: CDR1 GTSNPN, CDR2 SVGIG (reference sequence).

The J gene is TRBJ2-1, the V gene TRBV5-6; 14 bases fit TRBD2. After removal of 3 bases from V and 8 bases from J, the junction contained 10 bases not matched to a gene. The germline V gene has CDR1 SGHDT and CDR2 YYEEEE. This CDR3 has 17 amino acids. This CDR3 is CASSWPGTSGRAHEQFF. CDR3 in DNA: TGTGCCAGCAGCTGGCCCGGGACTAGCGGGAGAGCTCATGAGCAGTTCTTC.

The CDR3 is CASSYGQGGTGELFF. The CDR3 nucleotides read TGTGCCAGCAGTTACGGACAAGGAGGGACCGGGGAGCTGTTTTTT. The J gene is TRBJ2-2, the V gene TRBV6-5; a possible D gene is TRBD2 (6 bases). Trimming shortened V by 2 bases and J by 5 bases, and 12 bases separated the two germline ends. This CDR3 is built from 15 residues. The germline V gene encodes CDR1 MNHEY and CDR2 SVGAGI.

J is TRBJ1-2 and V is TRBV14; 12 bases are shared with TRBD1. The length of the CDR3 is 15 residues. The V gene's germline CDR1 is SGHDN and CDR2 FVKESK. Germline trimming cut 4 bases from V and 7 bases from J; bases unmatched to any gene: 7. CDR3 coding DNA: TGTGCCAGCAGCCTACGGGACAGGGGGCTCGGTGGCTACACCTTC. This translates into CASSLRDRGLGGYTF. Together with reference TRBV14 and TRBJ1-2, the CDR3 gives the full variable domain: EAGVTQFPSHSVIEKGQTVTLRCDPISGHDNLYWYRRVMGKEIKFLLHFVKESKQDESGMPNNRFLAERTGGTYSTLKVQPAELEDSGVYFCASSLRDRGLGGYTFGSGTRLTVV.

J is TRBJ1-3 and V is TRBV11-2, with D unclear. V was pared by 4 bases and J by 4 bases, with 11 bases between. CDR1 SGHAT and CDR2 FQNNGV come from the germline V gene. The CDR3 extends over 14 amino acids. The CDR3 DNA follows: TGTGCCAGCAGCTGGCCCAGAGGGGGAAACACCATATATTTT. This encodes CASSWPRGGNTIYF.

Here the CDR3 reads CASSLAAQGDTIYF. The DNA for the CDR3 is TGTGCCAGCAGCTTGGCAGCGCAGGGGGACACCATATATTTT. The rearrangement links TRBV5-4 to TRBJ1-3, with TRBD1 matching over 7 bases. The CDR3 totals 14 residues. V gave up 0 bases and J gave up 8 bases; unmatched junction bases: 5. CDR1 and CDR2 from the germline V gene are SGHNT and YYREEE (reference sequence).

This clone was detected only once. As DNA, the CDR3 is TGTGCCAGCAGCGCAGGACAGGGGGCCCACGAGCAGTACTTC. This codes for CASSAGQGAHEQYF. The chain has TRBV9 and TRBJ2-7, with TRBD1 matching over 11 bases. The CDR3 loop spans 14 amino acids. V shed 3 bases, J shed 5 bases, and the junction held 4 bases outside the gene matches. CDR1 SGDLS and CDR2 YYNGEE come from the germline V gene.

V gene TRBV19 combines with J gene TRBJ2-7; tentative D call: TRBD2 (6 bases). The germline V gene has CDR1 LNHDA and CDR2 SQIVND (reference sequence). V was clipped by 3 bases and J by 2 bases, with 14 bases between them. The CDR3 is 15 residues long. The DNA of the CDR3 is TGTGCCAGTAGTATTGGGAGTGCGGGGACCTACGAGCAGTACTTC. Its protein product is CASSIGSAGTYEQYF.

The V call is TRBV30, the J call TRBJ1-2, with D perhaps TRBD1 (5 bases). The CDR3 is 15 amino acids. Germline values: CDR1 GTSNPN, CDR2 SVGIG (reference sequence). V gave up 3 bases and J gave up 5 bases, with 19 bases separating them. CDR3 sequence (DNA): TGTGCCTGGAGGTTCAGGGTGCGGTGGGGATATGGCTACACCTTC. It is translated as CAWRFRVRWGYGYTF.

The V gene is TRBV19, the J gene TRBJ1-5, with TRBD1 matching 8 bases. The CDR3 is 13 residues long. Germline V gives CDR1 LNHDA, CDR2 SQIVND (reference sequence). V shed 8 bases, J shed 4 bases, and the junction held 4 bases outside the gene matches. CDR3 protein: CASVDRGNQPQHF. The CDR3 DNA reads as TGTGCCAGTGTCGACAGGGGAAATCAGCCCCAGCATTTT.

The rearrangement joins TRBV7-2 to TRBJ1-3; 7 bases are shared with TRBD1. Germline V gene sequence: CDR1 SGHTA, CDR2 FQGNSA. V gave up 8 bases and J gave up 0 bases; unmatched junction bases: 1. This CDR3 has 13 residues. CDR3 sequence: CASGTASGNTIYF. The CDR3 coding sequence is TGTGCCAGCGGGACAGCCTCTGGAAACACCATATATTTT.